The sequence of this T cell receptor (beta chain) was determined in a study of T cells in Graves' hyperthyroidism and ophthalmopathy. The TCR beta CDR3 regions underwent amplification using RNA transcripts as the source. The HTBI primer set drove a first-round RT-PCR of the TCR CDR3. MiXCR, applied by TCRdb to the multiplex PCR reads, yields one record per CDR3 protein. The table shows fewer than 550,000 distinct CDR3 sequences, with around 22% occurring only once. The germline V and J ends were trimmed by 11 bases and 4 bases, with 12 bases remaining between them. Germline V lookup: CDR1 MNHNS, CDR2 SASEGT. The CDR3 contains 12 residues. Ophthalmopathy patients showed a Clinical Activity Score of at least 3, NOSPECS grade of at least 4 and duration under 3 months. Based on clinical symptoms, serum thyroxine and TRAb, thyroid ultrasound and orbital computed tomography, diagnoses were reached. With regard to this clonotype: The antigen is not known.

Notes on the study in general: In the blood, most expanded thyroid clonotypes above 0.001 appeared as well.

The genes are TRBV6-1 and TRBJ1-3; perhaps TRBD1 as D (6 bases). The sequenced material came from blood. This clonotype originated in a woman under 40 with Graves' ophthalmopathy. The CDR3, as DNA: TGTGCCGTACAGGGTTGGGGAAACACCATATATTTT. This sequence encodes CAVQGWGNTIYF.